These 14 T cell receptor beta chains came from one sample sequenced in a study of CXCR3-negative and CXCR3-positive naive CD8 T cells. Study outcomes and limitations: In CXCR3-positive naive cells, the TRB CDR3s were more hydrophobic than in CXCR3-negative naive cells.

These TCRs' antigens remain unknown. Researchers prepared the TRB cDNA libraries using 5' RACE with UMI labels. Reprocessing the 5' RACE reads, TCRdb reports a single entry for every CDR3 protein and omits DNA. This sample contains approximately 88,000 distinct CDR3 sequences. Sequencing was done on a sample of naive CXCR3+ CD8+ T cells from blood. Subset meaning: CD45RO-CCR7+CD27+CD95- naive CD8+ T cells expressing CXCR3 (TNR3+). These receptors originate from a human donor in good health. Some clones in this sample may be carry-over from other donors' samples.

The genes are TRBV28 and TRBJ2-7; TCRdb lists TRBD1, though no DNA is available to test this call. Germline CDR1 MDHEN, CDR2 SYDVKM. This CDR3 spans 14 amino acids. The CDR3 here is CASSLSGTGDEQYF.

The chain couples TRBV9 to TRBJ2-1. The CDR3 extends over 13 amino acids. Germline assignment: CDR1 SGDLS and CDR2 YYNGEE. The CDR3 protein is CASSVADHNEQFF.

The chain uses TRBV3-1 and TRBJ2-7. CDR3 length: 13 residues. Germline CDR1 is LGHDT and CDR2 is YNNKEL (reference sequence). The CDR3 protein is CASSRGPPYEQYF.

The chain uses TRBV5-1 and TRBJ2-2. The germline gives CDR1 SGHRS, CDR2 YFSETQ. The CDR3 runs to 14 residues. The CDR3: CASSFDKGTGELFF. Drawing the rest from reference TRBV5-1 and TRBJ2-2, the complete variable domain is KAGVTQTPRYLIKTRGQQVTLSCSPISGHRSVSWYQQTPGQGLQFLFEYFSETQRNKGNFPGRFSGRQFSNSRSEMNVSTLELGDSALYLCASSFDKGTGELFFGEGSRLTVL.

The chain joins TRBV20-1 to TRBJ1-1; TCRdb reports TRBD1, a call that lacks DNA to check it against. Germline CDR1 is DFQATT and CDR2 is SNEGSKA (reference sequence). The CDR3 is 16 residues long. The CDR3 is CSANPTGGLVGTEAFF.

The rearrangement uses TRBV20-1 and TRBJ2-1; TCRdb's D call of TRBD1 is untestable without DNA. Germline CDR1 is DFQATT and CDR2 is SNEGSKA (reference sequence). This CDR3 spans 15 amino acids. The CDR3 region is CSARGPGQGFDEQFF.

The chain couples TRBV28 to TRBJ1-5; the TCRdb D gene call, TRBD1, has no DNA to confirm it. Germline V gene sequence: CDR1 MDHEN, CDR2 SYDVKM. The length of the CDR3 is 16 residues. CDR3 region: CASSPSGPYSNQPQHF.

The rearrangement joins TRBV7-9 to TRBJ2-5. The CDR3 has 15 amino acids. The germline V gene encodes CDR1 SEHNR and CDR2 FQNEAQ (reference sequence). CDR3 sequence: CASSLPRRPEETQYF.

This chain links TRBV6-5 with TRBJ2-5; lacking DNA, the TRBD2 call made by TCRdb goes unchecked. CDR3 length: 16 amino acids. Germline-derived CDR1 and CDR2 are MNHEY and SVGAGI. The CDR3 spells CASSYSSGRAHETQYF.

The V call is TRBV29-1, the J call TRBJ2-5; the TRBD2 assignment by TCRdb is unverifiable without DNA. CDR1 is SQVTM, CDR2 ANQGSEA, per germline. The CDR3 consists of 13 residues. The CDR3 here is CSDPSPPLETQYF.

The chain joins TRBV28 to TRBJ1-5; the TCRdb call, TRBD1, lacks DNA for checking. The CDR3 covers 17 residues. The germline V gene has CDR1 MDHEN and CDR2 SYDVKM. The CDR3: CASSLTGGLAHNQPQHF.

This chain uses TRBV29-1 with TRBJ2-7; TCRdb returns TRBD1, unconfirmable since there is no DNA. The CDR3 is 14 amino acids. Germline V gene lookup returns CDR1 SQVTM and CDR2 ANQGSEA. The CDR3 loop is CSVGDRTSSYEQYF.

The chain has TRBV20-1 and TRBJ1-2. This CDR3 comprises 13 residues. The germline gives CDR1 DFQATT, CDR2 SNEGSKA (reference sequence). The CDR3 region is CSARPREDYGYTF.

This chain connects TRBV25-1 to TRBJ1-2; no DNA is available, so the TRBD1 call from TCRdb remains unchecked. Germline values: CDR1 MGHDK, CDR2 SYGVNS. CDR3 length equals 14 residues. CDR3 loop: CASSRGTPEHGYTF.